These T cell receptor beta chains were read from a single sample in a study of OX40 agonist ivuxolimab in advanced cancers. Assay: immunoSEQ multiplex PCR; the TCRdb copy retains only in-frame clones and omits some. The sample lists tens of thousands of clones, around 84% seen once, with approximately 22% in the top ten. The starting material was CD4+ or CD8+ T cells sorted from blood, obtained in a trial of the OX40 agonist ivuxolimab. The source is an adult with an advanced solid tumor such as melanoma, head and neck, liver or kidney cancer. CDR3s include the opening cysteine and the closing phenylalanine or tryptophan. The D gene is left open where the match is weak. The size field is filled for only some rows; it gives once, few, many or a size class.

v_gene: TRBV4-1
j_gene: TRBJ2-5
d_gene: TRBD2
abundance: NA
CDR3nt: TGCGCCAGCAGCCAAGTAGCGGGAGGTGAGACCCAGTACTTC
CDR3aa: CASSQVAGGETQYF

v_gene: TRBV6-1
j_gene: TRBJ1-4
d_gene: NA
abundance: NA
CDR3nt: TGTGCCACCGGGATAGATGGGACTAATGAAAAACTGTTTTTT
CDR3aa: CATGIDGTNEKLFF

v_gene: TRBV5-6
j_gene: TRBJ2-5
d_gene: TRBD2
abundance: NA
CDR3nt: TGTGCCAGCAGCACGGGACTAGCGGGCGGTGAGACCCAGTACTTC
CDR3aa: CASSTGLAGGETQYF

v_gene: TRBV28
j_gene: TRBJ2-4
d_gene: TRBD2
abundance: NA
CDR3nt: TGTGCCAGCAGTTTCATACCGCTAGCGGGAGGGGACATTCAGTACTTC
CDR3aa: CASSFIPLAGGDIQYF

v_gene: TRBV9
j_gene: TRBJ2-1
d_gene: TRBD1
abundance: few
CDR3nt: TGTGCCAGCAGCTCAATTGAATTCGGGACAGCGCAGTTCTTC
CDR3aa: CASSSIEFGTAQFF

v_gene: TRBV19
j_gene: TRBJ1-5
d_gene: TRBD1
abundance: few
CDR3nt: TGTGCCAGCTGGGACAGGGGGCTTGGCAATCAGCCCCAGCATTTT
CDR3aa: CASWDRGLGNQPQHF

v_gene: TRBV7-9
j_gene: TRBJ2-7
d_gene: NA
abundance: NA
CDR3nt: TGTGCCAGCAGTGATGAAAGCTCCTACGAGCAGTACTTC
CDR3aa: CASSDESSYEQYF

v_gene: TRBV5-4
j_gene: TRBJ2-1
d_gene: NA
abundance: NA
CDR3nt: TGTGCCAGCAGCCCAAAGGGGGAGGGGTACAATGAGCAGTTCTTC
CDR3aa: CASSPKGEGYNEQFF

v_gene: TRBV10-3
j_gene: TRBJ2-7
d_gene: NA
abundance: NA
CDR3nt: TGTGCCATCAGTGAGTCAATTTCGGGGGACGAGCAGTACTTC
CDR3aa: CAISESISGDEQYF

v_gene: TRBV9
j_gene: TRBJ2-3
d_gene: TRBD2
abundance: NA
CDR3nt: TGTGCCAGCAGCGCGATCCCTGGGCTAGCGGGGAGACCAGATACGCAGTATTTT
CDR3aa: CASSAIPGLAGRPDTQYF

v_gene: TRBV4-2
j_gene: TRBJ2-2
d_gene: NA
abundance: NA
CDR3nt: TGTGCCAGCAGCCAAGATAGGACGGGGGGCAACACCGGGGAGCTGTTTTTT
CDR3aa: CASSQDRTGGNTGELFF

v_gene: TRBV27
j_gene: TRBJ2-2
d_gene: NA
abundance: NA
CDR3nt: TGTGCCAGCAGTCCCGGACAGAACACCGGGGAGCTGTTTTTT
CDR3aa: CASSPGQNTGELFF

v_gene: TRBV28
j_gene: TRBJ2-3
d_gene: NA
abundance: NA
CDR3nt: TGTGCCAGCGGGTTTTTGACTAGCACAGATACGCAGTATTTT
CDR3aa: CASGFLTSTDTQYF

v_gene: TRBV2
j_gene: TRBJ1-5
d_gene: TRBD1
abundance: NA
CDR3nt: TGTGCCAGCAGTCCCGAAGACAGGGGAAGGCAGCCCCAGCATTTT
CDR3aa: CASSPEDRGRQPQHF

v_gene: TRBV5-8
j_gene: TRBJ1-4
d_gene: NA
abundance: NA
CDR3nt: TGTGCCAGCGGAGGGGGTGGTGAAAAACTGTTTTTT
CDR3aa: CASGGGGEKLFF

v_gene: TRBV19
j_gene: TRBJ1-1
d_gene: NA
abundance: NA
CDR3nt: TGTGCCACGACCGACGGAATGAACACTGAAGCTTTCTTT
CDR3aa: CATTDGMNTEAFF

v_gene: TRBV6-5
j_gene: TRBJ2-7
d_gene: NA
abundance: once
CDR3nt: TGTGCCAGCAGTTACCCCGGCACCAGCGAGCAGTACTTC
CDR3aa: CASSYPGTSEQYF

v_gene: TRBV6-1
j_gene: TRBJ2-3
d_gene: TRBD1
abundance: NA
CDR3nt: TGTGCCAGCAGTGAAGTGACAGGGGCCACAGATACGCAGTATTTT
CDR3aa: CASSEVTGATDTQYF

v_gene: TRBV9
j_gene: TRBJ2-7
d_gene: TRBD2
abundance: NA
CDR3nt: TGTGCCAGCAGCGTAGCGGGGGGTCCCTACGAGCAGTACTTC
CDR3aa: CASSVAGGPYEQYF

v_gene: TRBV27
j_gene: TRBJ1-2
d_gene: NA
abundance: NA
CDR3nt: TGTGCCAGCAGTTTCGGGGCCTACTATGGCTACACCTTC
CDR3aa: CASSFGAYYGYTF

v_gene: TRBV29-1
j_gene: TRBJ2-3
d_gene: NA
abundance: once
CDR3nt: TGCAGCGTAGGGCTAGTAGGGTCAGATACGCAGTATTTT
CDR3aa: CSVGLVGSDTQYF

v_gene: TRBV6-4
j_gene: TRBJ2-2
d_gene: TRBD2
abundance: once
CDR3nt: TGTGCCAGCAGTGACTTGGCTAGCGGGGGCACCGGGGAGCTGTTTTTT
CDR3aa: CASSDLASGGTGELFF

v_gene: TRBV19
j_gene: TRBJ1-1
d_gene: TRBD1
abundance: NA
CDR3nt: TGTGCCAGTAGTGGGAAAATAGGACAGGGGCCGACCTTGAACACTGAAGCTTTCTTT
CDR3aa: CASSGKIGQGPTLNTEAFF

v_gene: TRBV30
j_gene: TRBJ1-1
d_gene: NA
abundance: NA
CDR3nt: TGTGCCTGGATTGCGCGAGACAGACTCAACACTGAAGCTTTCTTT
CDR3aa: CAWIARDRLNTEAFF

v_gene: TRBV10-1
j_gene: TRBJ2-2
d_gene: NA
abundance: few
CDR3nt: TGCGCCAGCAGCATTGGGGGAGGTAACGGGGAGCTGTTTTTT
CDR3aa: CASSIGGGNGELFF

v_gene: TRBV6-1
j_gene: TRBJ2-2
d_gene: TRBD2
abundance: NA
CDR3nt: TGTGCCAGCACTGAGACTAGCGGGAGTCTCACCGGGGAGCTGTTTTTT
CDR3aa: CASTETSGSLTGELFF

v_gene: TRBV29-1
j_gene: TRBJ2-1
d_gene: NA
abundance: NA
CDR3nt: TGCAGCGTTGAAGATCTTGGGGTACCTAAGGACTCCTACAATGAGCAGTTCTTC
CDR3aa: CSVEDLGVPKDSYNEQFF

v_gene: TRBV9
j_gene: TRBJ2-3
d_gene: NA
abundance: medium-sized
CDR3nt: TGTGCCAGCAGCGTAGCGGGAATGGGGGCAGCAGATACGCAGTATTTT
CDR3aa: CASSVAGMGAADTQYF

v_gene: TRBV27
j_gene: TRBJ2-4
d_gene: NA
abundance: NA
CDR3nt: TGTGCCAGCAGTGACCCCGGTGCCAAAAACATTCAGTACTTC
CDR3aa: CASSDPGAKNIQYF

v_gene: TRBV5-4
j_gene: TRBJ1-2
d_gene: NA
abundance: NA
CDR3nt: TGTGCCAGCAGCTTGACTCAGGACGGTGGTGGTGGCTACACCTTC
CDR3aa: CASSLTQDGGGGYTF

v_gene: TRBV27
j_gene: TRBJ1-3
d_gene: NA
abundance: NA
CDR3nt: TGTGCCAGCAGTTTATCTGGCTCTGGAAACACCATATATTTT
CDR3aa: CASSLSGSGNTIYF

v_gene: TRBV27
j_gene: TRBJ1-1
d_gene: TRBD1
abundance: NA
CDR3nt: TGTGCCAGCAGTTCCCCCGGGACAGGGGGCTCTGAAGCTTTCTTT
CDR3aa: CASSSPGTGGSEAFF

v_gene: TRBV5-6
j_gene: TRBJ2-7
d_gene: TRBD2
abundance: NA
CDR3nt: TGTGCCAGCAGCTTGTCTCTAGCGGGTCTCTTCTACGAGCAGTACTTC
CDR3aa: CASSLSLAGLFYEQYF

v_gene: TRBV27
j_gene: TRBJ1-1
d_gene: NA
abundance: once
CDR3nt: TGTGCCAGCAGTTTGAGGGCAGGGAACACTGAAGCTTTCTTT
CDR3aa: CASSLRAGNTEAFF

v_gene: TRBV14
j_gene: TRBJ2-7
d_gene: NA
abundance: NA
CDR3nt: TGTGCCAGCAGACCCGGACGGACCTACGAGCAGTACTTC
CDR3aa: CASRPGRTYEQYF

v_gene: TRBV7-3
j_gene: TRBJ2-7
d_gene: TRBD2
abundance: NA
CDR3nt: TGTGCCAGCAGCATACTAGCGGGAGACGAGCAGTACTTC
CDR3aa: CASSILAGDEQYF

v_gene: TRBV27
j_gene: TRBJ2-3
d_gene: NA
abundance: NA
CDR3nt: TGTGCCAGCAGTTTAGGGGAGACAGATACGCAGTATTTT
CDR3aa: CASSLGETDTQYF

v_gene: TRBV7-9
j_gene: TRBJ1-1
d_gene: NA
abundance: NA
CDR3nt: TGTGCCAGCAGCCCTCAGGGGAGCGCTGAAGCTTTCTTT
CDR3aa: CASSPQGSAEAFF

v_gene: TRBV5-5
j_gene: TRBJ1-5
d_gene: TRBD1
abundance: NA
CDR3nt: TGTGCCAGCACCCCGGGACAGAGTAATCAGCCCCAGCATTTT
CDR3aa: CASTPGQSNQPQHF

v_gene: TRBV4-1
j_gene: TRBJ2-7
d_gene: NA
abundance: NA
CDR3nt: TGCGCCAGCAGCCAAGAAGGCGGCTCCTACGAGCAGTACTTC
CDR3aa: CASSQEGGSYEQYF

v_gene: TRBV14
j_gene: TRBJ2-7
d_gene: TRBD1
abundance: NA
CDR3nt: TGTGCCAGCAGCCCAGGACAGGGGAACGAGCAGTACTTC
CDR3aa: CASSPGQGNEQYF

v_gene: TRBV7-9
j_gene: TRBJ2-6
d_gene: NA
abundance: medium-sized
CDR3nt: TGTGCCAGCAGCCCCCCCTCCATACAAAGCTCTGGGGCCAACGTCCTGACTTTC
CDR3aa: CASSPPSIQSSGANVLTF

v_gene: TRBV6-1
j_gene: TRBJ2-7
d_gene: NA
abundance: NA
CDR3nt: TGTGCCAGCAGTCTCGCAAACGAGCAGTACTTC
CDR3aa: CASSLANEQYF

v_gene: TRBV9
j_gene: TRBJ2-1
d_gene: NA
abundance: NA
CDR3nt: TGTGCCAGCAGCGTAGTGGGCACAGGTAGCTCCTACAATGAGCAGTTCTTC
CDR3aa: CASSVVGTGSSYNEQFF

v_gene: TRBV4-1
j_gene: TRBJ2-2
d_gene: NA
abundance: NA
CDR3nt: TGCGCCAGCCGCGATATCGCCGGGGAGCTGTTTTTT
CDR3aa: CASRDIAGELFF

v_gene: TRBV21-1
j_gene: TRBJ2-1
d_gene: NA
abundance: NA
CDR3nt: TGTGCCAGCAGCAAAGGGGGTCCTCAACGGCGTCTACACAATGAGCAGTTCTTC
CDR3aa: CASSKGGPQRRLHNEQFF

v_gene: TRBV19
j_gene: TRBJ2-7
d_gene: NA
abundance: NA
CDR3nt: TGTGCCAGTAGTACGGACGGTGCCTACGAGCAGTACTTC
CDR3aa: CASSTDGAYEQYF

v_gene: TRBV5-4
j_gene: TRBJ2-2
d_gene: TRBD1
abundance: NA
CDR3nt: TGTGCCAGCAGCCGGGACAGCACCGGGGAGCTGTTTTTT
CDR3aa: CASSRDSTGELFF